Sequencing of this TCR beta chain was carried out in a study of T cells in women clearing cervical HPV infection. Study-wide background: Cases: HPV16-related CIN3 or worse on histology, 2 invasive cancers.

About this clone: The read halts 3 residues ahead of the CDR3 end, with the missing end drawn from the germline J gene.

This CDR3 has 14 residues. The V and J ends lost 7 bases and 8 bases respectively, with 17 bases between them. The germline V gene has CDR1 SGHVS and CDR2 FQNEAQ. Clones were read by immunoSEQ multiplex PCR, and TCRdb kept only the in-frame ones, dropping some. Here the sample table reports approximately 18,000 clones. The sequencing input was blood buffy coat. The receptor comes from a woman aged 18 to 69 with a cervical HPV16 infection that either progressed to CIN3+ or cleared (not recorded which). This rearrangement joins TRBV7-8 to TRBJ1-4; D possibly corresponds to TRBD1 (5 bases). The CDR3 sequence: CASNDRWGSEKLFF. Partial CDR3 DNA: TGTGCCAGCAACGACCGTTGGGGCAGCGAAAAA. The variable domain in full, with the rest retrieved from reference TRBV7-8 and TRBJ1-4, is GAGVSQSPRYKVAKRGQDVALRCDPISGHVSLFWYQQALGQGPEFLTYFQNEAQLDKSGLPSDRFFAERPEGSVSTLKIQRTQQEDSAVYLCASNDRWGSEKLFFGSGTQLSVL.